This note documents a single TCR beta chain sequence. The sample is drawn from a study of blood T cell repertoires in COVID-19. In germline, CDR1 is WNHNN, CDR2 SYGVQD (reference sequence). V gave up 10 bases and J gave up 6 bases; unmatched junction bases: 12. The CDR3 is made up of 14 amino acids. Original methodology: Counts of nucleated cells, estimated from reference gene primer amplification, were obtained. Clones were read by immunoSEQ multiplex PCR, and TCRdb kept only the in-frame ones, dropping some. That table furnishes V, J and clone size, whereas the DNA furnished D and trimming. Of roughly 35,000 clones in the sample, approximately 89% were seen once.

The sequence derives from a man aged 55 to 70 with active COVID-19. Sequenced sample: peripheral blood. This sequence joins TRBV10-1 and TRBJ2-5; 9 bases are shared with TRBD2. CDR3 region: CAIPLLAGLQTQYF. The CDR3 DNA reads as TGCGCCATCCCCCTGCTAGCGGGATTACAGACCCAGTACTTC.